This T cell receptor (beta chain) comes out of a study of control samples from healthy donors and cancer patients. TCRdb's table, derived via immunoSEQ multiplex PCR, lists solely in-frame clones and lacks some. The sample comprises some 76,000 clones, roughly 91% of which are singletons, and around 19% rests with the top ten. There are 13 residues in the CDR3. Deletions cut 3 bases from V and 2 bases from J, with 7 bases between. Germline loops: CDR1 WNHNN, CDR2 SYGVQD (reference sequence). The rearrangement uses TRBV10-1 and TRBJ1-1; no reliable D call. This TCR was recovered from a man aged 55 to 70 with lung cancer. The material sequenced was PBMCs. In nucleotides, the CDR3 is TGCGCCAGCAGTGACGTTCTCAACACTGAAGCTTTCTTT. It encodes CASSDVLNTEAFF.